This T cell receptor (beta chain) is drawn from a study of blood T cell repertoires in COVID-19. There are 13 residues in the CDR3. The V gene end was trimmed by 8 bases and the J gene end by 4 bases; junction bases not matched to a gene: 7. Authors' analysis steps: Amplification from reference gene primers served as the basis for estimated nucleated cell counts. This table comes from immunoSEQ multiplex PCR, and its TCRdb copy is limited to in-frame clones, with some not included. V and J calls and clone size are copied from that table; D and trimming were computed from the DNA. The sample consists of about 180,000 clones, over 70% of them appearing once.

This TCR came from a woman in her forties with COVID-19, enrolled during active disease. The sequenced sample consisted of peripheral blood. V usage is TRBV12-3 or TRBV12-4 and J usage is TRBJ2-5; 7 positions agree with TRBD2. The CDR3, as DNA: TGTGCCAGCGGGAGACTAGCCGGAGAGACCCAGTACTTC. This encodes CASGRLAGETQYF.